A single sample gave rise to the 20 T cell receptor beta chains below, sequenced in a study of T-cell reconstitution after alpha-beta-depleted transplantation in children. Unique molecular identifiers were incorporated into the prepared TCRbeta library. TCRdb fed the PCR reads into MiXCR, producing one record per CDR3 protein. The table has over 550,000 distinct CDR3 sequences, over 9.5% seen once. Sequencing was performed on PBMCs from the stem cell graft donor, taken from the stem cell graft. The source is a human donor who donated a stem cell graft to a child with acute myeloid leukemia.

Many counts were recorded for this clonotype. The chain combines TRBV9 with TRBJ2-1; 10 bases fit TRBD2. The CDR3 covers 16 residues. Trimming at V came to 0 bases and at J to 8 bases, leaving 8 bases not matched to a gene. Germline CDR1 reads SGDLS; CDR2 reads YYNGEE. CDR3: CASSVDGTSGIYEQFF. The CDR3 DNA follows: TGTGCCAGCAGCGTAGACGGTACTAGCGGGATCTATGAGCAGTTCTTC.

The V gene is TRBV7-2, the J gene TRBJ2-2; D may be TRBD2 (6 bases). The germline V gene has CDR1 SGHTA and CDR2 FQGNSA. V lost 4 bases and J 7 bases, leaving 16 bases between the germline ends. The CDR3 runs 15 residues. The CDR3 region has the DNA TGTGCCAGCAGCTCGAAGGGACTTTACATCGGGGAGCTGTTTTTT. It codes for CASSSKGLYIGELFF.

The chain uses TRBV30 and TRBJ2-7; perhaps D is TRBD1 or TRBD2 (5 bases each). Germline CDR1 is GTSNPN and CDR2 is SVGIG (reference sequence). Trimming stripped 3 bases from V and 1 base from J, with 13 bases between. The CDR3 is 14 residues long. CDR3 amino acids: CAWRATGRSYEQYF. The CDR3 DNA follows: TGTGCCTGGAGGGCTACGGGGCGATCCTACGAGCAGTACTTC.

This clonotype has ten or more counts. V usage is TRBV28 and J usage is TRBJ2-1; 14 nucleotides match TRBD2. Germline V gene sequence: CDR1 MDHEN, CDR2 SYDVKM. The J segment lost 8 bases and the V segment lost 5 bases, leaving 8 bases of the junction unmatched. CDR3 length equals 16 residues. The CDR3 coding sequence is TGTGCCAGCAGTCCTAGAGGACTAGCGGGAGGAGATGAGCAGTTCTTC. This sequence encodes CASSPRGLAGGDEQFF.

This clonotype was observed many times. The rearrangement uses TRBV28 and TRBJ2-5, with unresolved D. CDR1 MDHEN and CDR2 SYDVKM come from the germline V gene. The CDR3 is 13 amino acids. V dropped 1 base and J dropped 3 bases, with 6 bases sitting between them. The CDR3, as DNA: TGTGCCAGCAGTTTATCGACCGAAGAGACCCAGTACTTC. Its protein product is CASSLSTEETQYF.

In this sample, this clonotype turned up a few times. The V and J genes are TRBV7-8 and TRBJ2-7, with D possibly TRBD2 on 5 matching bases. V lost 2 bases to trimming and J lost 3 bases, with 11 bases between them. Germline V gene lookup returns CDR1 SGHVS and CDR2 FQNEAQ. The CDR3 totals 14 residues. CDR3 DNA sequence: TGTGCCAGCAGCTTAAGGGTTAGCGACTACGAGCAGTACTTC. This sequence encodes CASSLRVSDYEQYF.

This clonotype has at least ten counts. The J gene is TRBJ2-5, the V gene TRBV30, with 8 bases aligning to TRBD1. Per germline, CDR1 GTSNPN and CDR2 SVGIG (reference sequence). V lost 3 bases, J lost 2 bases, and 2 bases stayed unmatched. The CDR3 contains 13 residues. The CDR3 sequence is CAWRGTGQETQYF. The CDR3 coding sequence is TGTGCCTGGAGAGGGACAGGACAAGAGACCCAGTACTTC.

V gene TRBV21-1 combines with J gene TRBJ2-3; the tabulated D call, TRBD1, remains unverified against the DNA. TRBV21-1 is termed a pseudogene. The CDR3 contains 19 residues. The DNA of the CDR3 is TGTGCCAGCAGCAAAGGGCCAGTTGACAGCGGGGAGCCCACAGATACGCAGTATTTT. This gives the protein CASSKGPVDSGEPTDTQYF.

CDR3 in DNA: TGCAGCGCAGGGGCCCTCAATCAGCCCCAGCATTTT. Translation: CSAGALNQPQHF. The chain links TRBV29-1 to TRBJ1-5; tentative D call: TRBD1 (6 bases). V lost 7 bases to trimming and J lost 3 bases, with 10 bases between them. The CDR3 totals 12 residues. Germline V gene data show CDR1 as SQVTM and CDR2 as ANQGSEA.

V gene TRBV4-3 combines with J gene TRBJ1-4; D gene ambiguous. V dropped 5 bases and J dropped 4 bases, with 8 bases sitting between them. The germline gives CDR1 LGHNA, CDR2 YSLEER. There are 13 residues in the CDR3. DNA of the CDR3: TGCGCCAGCAGCATCGGGCGTAATGAAAAACTGTTTTTT. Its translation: CASSIGRNEKLFF.

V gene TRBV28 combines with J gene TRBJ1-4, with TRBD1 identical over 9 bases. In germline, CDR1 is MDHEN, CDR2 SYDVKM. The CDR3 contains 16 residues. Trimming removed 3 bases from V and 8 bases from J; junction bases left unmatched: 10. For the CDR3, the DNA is TGTGCCAGCAGTTTTCTCGGGACAGGGCTAGACGAAAAACTGTTTTTT. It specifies CASSFLGTGLDEKLFF. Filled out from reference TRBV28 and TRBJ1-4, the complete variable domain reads DVKVTQSSRYLVKRTGEKVFLECVQDMDHENMFWYRQDPGLGLRLIYFSYDVKMKEKGDIPEGYSVSREKKERFSLILESASTNQTSMYLCASSFLGTGLDEKLFFGSGTQLSVL.

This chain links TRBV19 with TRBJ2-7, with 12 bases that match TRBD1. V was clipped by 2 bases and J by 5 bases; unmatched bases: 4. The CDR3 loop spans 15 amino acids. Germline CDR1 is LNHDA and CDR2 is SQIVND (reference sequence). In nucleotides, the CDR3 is TGTGCCAGTAGTATACTTGGGACAGGGGGCAACGAGCAGTACTTC. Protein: CASSILGTGGNEQYF.

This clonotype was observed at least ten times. The CDR3 coding sequence is TGTGCCAGCAGCAACGAGGCCGGGACCGGCTCTAGCGAGCAGTACTTC. Protein product: CASSNEAGTGSSEQYF. The chain links TRBV4-2 to TRBJ2-7, with D perhaps being TRBD1 or TRBD2 (5 bases each). V shed 5 bases and J shed 6 bases, with 23 bases lying between them. The germline V gene encodes CDR1 LGHNA and CDR2 YNFKEQ. The CDR3 totals 16 residues.

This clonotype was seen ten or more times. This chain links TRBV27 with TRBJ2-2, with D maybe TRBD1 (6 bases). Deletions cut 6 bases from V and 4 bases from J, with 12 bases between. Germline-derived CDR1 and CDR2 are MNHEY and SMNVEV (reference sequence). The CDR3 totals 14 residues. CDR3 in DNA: TGTGCCAGCAGGCTGAGGGACACCACCGGGGAGCTGTTTTTT. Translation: CASRLRDTTGELFF.

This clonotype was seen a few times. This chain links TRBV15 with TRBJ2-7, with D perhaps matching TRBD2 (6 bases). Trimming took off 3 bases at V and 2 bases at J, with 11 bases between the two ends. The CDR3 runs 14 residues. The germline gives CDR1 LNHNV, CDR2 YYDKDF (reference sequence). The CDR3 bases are TGTGCCACCAGCAGCCGGGAGCCTCCCTACGAGCAGTACTTC. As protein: CATSSREPPYEQYF.

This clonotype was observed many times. CDR3: CASSEPGQGTYNEQFF. CDR3 in DNA: TGTGCCAGCAGTGAACCAGGACAGGGAACCTACAATGAGCAGTTCTTC. The chain links TRBV25-1 to TRBJ2-1; 8 positions match TRBD1. CDR3 length equals 16 residues. After removal of 2 bases from V and 2 bases from J, the junction contained 5 bases not matched to a gene. The germline gives CDR1 MGHDK, CDR2 SYGVNS.

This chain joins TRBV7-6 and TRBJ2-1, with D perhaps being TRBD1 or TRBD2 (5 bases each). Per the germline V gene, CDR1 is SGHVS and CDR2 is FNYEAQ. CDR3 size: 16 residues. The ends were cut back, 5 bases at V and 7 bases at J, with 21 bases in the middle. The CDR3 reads CASSPLLGEPQNEQFF. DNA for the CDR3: TGTGCCAGCAGCCCCCTCTTGGGGGAGCCCCAAAATGAGCAGTTCTTC.

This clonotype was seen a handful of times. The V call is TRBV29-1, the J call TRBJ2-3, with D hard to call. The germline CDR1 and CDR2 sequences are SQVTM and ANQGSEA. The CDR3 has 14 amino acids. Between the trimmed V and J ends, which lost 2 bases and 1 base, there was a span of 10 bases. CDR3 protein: CSVETMWGTDTQYF. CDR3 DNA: TGCAGCGTTGAAACCATGTGGGGCACAGATACGCAGTATTTT.

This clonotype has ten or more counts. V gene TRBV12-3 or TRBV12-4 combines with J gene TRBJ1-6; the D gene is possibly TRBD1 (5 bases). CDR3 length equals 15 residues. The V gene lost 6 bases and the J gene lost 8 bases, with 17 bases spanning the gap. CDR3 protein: CASSPPGEGDSPLHF. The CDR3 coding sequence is TGTGCCAGCAGCCCACCGGGGGAAGGAGATTCACCCCTCCACTTT.

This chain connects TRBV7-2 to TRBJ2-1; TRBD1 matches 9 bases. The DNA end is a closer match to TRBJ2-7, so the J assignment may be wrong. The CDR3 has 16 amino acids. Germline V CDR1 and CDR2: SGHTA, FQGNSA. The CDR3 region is CASSPRQGVYFNEQYF. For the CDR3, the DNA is TGTGCCAGCAGCCCGAGACAGGGGGTGTATTTCAATGAGCAGTACTTC.